These 9 T cell receptor beta chains originate from one sample sequenced in a study of a mutant IDH1 vaccine in newly diagnosed glioma. The repertoire was sequenced with immunoSEQ multiplex PCR; TCRdb's copy has only in-frame clones and lacks some. This table holds tens of thousands of clones, approximately 81% found once. Antigens of these TCRs are unknown. Time point defined: week 35, safety follow-up. The study gave 300 ug of mutant IDH1 20-mer peptide per vaccine dose, with topical imiquimod. Here the sequenced sample was PBMCs, taken from a glioma patient whose treatment included an IDH1 peptide vaccine. The receptor set was obtained from a woman aged 40 to 50 with glioma. Some clones in this sample may be carry-over from other donors' samples.

This chain connects TRBV29-1 to TRBJ1-2; TRBD1 agrees at 9 bases. The CDR3 runs 14 residues. CDR1 SQVTM and CDR2 ANQGSEA come from the germline V gene. V was clipped by 4 bases and J by 5 bases; unmatched bases: 8. For the CDR3, the DNA is TGCAGCGTTGCCCCGGGACAGGGTTATTATGGCTACACCTTC. Translating gives CSVAPGQGYYGYTF.

The V gene is TRBV6-6, the J gene TRBJ1-2, with TRBD1 matching 7 bases. In germline, CDR1 is MNHNY, CDR2 SVGAGI (reference sequence). V was pared by 6 bases and J by 6 bases, with 4 bases of the junction left unmatched. The CDR3 loop spans 12 amino acids. CDR3 loop: CASSGTVDGYTF. The DNA for the CDR3 is TGTGCCAGCAGCGGGACAGTGGATGGCTACACCTTC.

This clone was seen once. This chain connects TRBV27 to TRBJ2-2; no firm D call. CDR1 and CDR2 from the germline V gene are MNHEY and SMNVEV (reference sequence). The V and J ends lost 4 bases and 0 bases respectively, with 12 bases between them. This CDR3 has 16 residues. CDR3 coding DNA: TGTGCCAGCAGTTGGCTCACGGGCACGAACACCGGGGAGCTGTTTTTT. It specifies CASSWLTGTNTGELFF.

The V call is TRBV5-1, the J call TRBJ2-3; the match to TRBD2 covers 12 bases. Looked up from germline, CDR1 is SGHRS and CDR2 is YFSETQ. The CDR3 covers 17 residues. Trimming at V came to 4 bases and at J to 6 bases, leaving 12 bases not matched to a gene. The CDR3 sequence: CASSLPTSGGPGDTQYF. The CDR3, as DNA: TGCGCCAGCAGCCTCCCAACTAGCGGGGGGCCCGGGGATACGCAGTATTTT.

The V gene is TRBV9, the J gene TRBJ2-7, with TRBD2 matching 8 bases. There are 14 residues in the CDR3. The germline gives CDR1 SGDLS, CDR2 YYNGEE. J gave up 1 base and V 4 bases, and 4 bases lay outside the gene matches. The CDR3 DNA reads TGTGCCAGCAGCTCGGGAGGGGGTTCCTACGAGCAGTACTTC. Its protein product is CASSSGGGSYEQYF.

The J gene is TRBJ2-5, the V gene TRBV7-3; no clear D. The germline CDR1 and CDR2 sequences are SGHTA and FQGTGA. This CDR3 region has 13 residues. Deletions cut 4 bases from V and 5 bases from J, with 11 bases between. In nucleotides, the CDR3 is TGTGCCAGCAGCTCTTCTCGGGCGGAGACCCAGTACTTC. Its translation: CASSSSRAETQYF.

The chain combines TRBV28 with TRBJ1-1; D is unresolved. The CDR3 sequence is 12 residues long. Trimming cost V 4 bases and J 6 bases, with 9 bases left between them. Germline V CDR1 and CDR2: MDHEN, SYDVKM. This CDR3 is CASSSTLSEAFF. For the CDR3, the DNA is TGTGCCAGCAGTTCCACACTCTCTGAAGCTTTCTTT.

V is TRBV5-6 and J is TRBJ1-3, with no clear D. From germline, CDR1 is SGHDT and CDR2 YYEEEE. V was trimmed by 4 bases and J by 6 bases, leaving 20 bases between them. This CDR3 has 16 residues. For the CDR3, the DNA is TGTGCCAGCAGCCTATTGGCTCGGGGAAGGACAAACACCATATATTTT. Its translation is CASSLLARGRTNTIYF. The full variable domain, its missing parts supplied by reference TRBV5-6 and TRBJ1-3, is DAGVTQSPTHLIKTRGQQVTLRCSPKSGHDTVSWYQQALGQGPQFIFQYYEEEERQRGNFPDRFSGHQFPNYSSELNVNALLLGDSALYLCASSLLARGRTNTIYFGEGSWLTVV.

V usage is TRBV7-2 and J usage is TRBJ2-3; 11 nucleotides agree with TRBD2. Germline loops: CDR1 SGHTA, CDR2 FQGNSA. V was clipped by 5 bases and J by 6 bases; unmatched bases: 4. The CDR3 loop spans 14 amino acids. The CDR3 here is CASSPSGRPDTQYF. Here the CDR3 DNA reads TGTGCCAGCAGCCCTAGCGGGAGGCCCGATACGCAGTATTTT.